This T cell receptor (beta chain) was captured in a study of CD8+ T cells in alopecia areata. Study conclusions and caveats: Especially in alopecia totalis/universalis, lesional scalp showed greater clonality than normal scalp did. The study also sequences resident alphabeta T cells of normal skin in scalp samples.

A remark on this clone: Its antigen is undetermined.

It was cDNA, reverse transcribed from extracted RNA, that served as the sequencing template. Profiled with immunoSEQ multiplex PCR; TCRdb holds only in-frame clones, not every one. Of about 98,000 clones listed, 35% to 50% are singletons. This CDR3 comprises 14 residues. The germline gives CDR1 SQVTM, CDR2 ANQGSEA. V lost 1 base, J lost 10 bases, and 17 bases lay in between. The sample was CD4+ T cells sorted from blood. The rearrangement links TRBV29-1 to TRBJ2-1; either TRBD1 or TRBD2 may supply D (6 bases each). This clonotype was obtained from a human donor with alopecia areata. The CDR3 sequence: CSVEGPGATGEQFF. In DNA form, the CDR3 reads TGCAGCGTTGAAGGCCCGGGGGCGACTGGAGAGCAGTTCTTC.